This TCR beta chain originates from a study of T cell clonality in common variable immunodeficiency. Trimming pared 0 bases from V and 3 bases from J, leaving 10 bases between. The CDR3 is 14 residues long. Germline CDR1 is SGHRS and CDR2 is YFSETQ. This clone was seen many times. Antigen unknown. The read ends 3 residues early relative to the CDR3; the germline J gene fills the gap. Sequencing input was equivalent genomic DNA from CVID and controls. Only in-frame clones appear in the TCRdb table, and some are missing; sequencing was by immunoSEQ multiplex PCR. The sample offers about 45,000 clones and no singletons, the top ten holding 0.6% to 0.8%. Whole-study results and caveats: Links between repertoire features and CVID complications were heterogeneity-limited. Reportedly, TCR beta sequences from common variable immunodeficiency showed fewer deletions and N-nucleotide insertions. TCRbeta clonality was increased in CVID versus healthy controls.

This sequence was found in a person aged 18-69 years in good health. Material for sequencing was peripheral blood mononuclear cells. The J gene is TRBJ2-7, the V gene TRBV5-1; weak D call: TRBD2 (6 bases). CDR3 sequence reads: CASSLASGVYEQYF. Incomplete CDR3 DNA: TGCGCCAGCAGCTTGGCCTCGGGGGTCTACGAG.